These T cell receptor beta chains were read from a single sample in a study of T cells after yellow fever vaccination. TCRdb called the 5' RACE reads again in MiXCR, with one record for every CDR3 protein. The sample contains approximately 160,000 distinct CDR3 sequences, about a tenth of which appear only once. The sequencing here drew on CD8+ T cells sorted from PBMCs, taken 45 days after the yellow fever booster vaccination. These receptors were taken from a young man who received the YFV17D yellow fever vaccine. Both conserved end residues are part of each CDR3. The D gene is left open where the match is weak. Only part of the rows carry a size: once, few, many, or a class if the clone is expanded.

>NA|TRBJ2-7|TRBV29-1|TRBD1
CSVEGLNRGRYYEQYF
TGCAGCGTTGAAGGCCTAAACAGGGGACGATACTACGAGCAGTACTTC
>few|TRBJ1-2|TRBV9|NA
CASSGGGNNYGYTF
TGTGCCAGCAGCGGCGGGGGGAACAACTATGGCTACACCTTC
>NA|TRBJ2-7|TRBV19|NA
CASEGRPDEQYF
TGTGCCAGTGAAGGGAGGCCAGACGAGCAGTACTTC
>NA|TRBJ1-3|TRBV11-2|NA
CASSRTASGNTIYF
TGTGCCAGCAGCCGGACAGCTTCTGGAAACACCATATATTTT
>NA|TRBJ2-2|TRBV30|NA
CAWSVSPNTGELFF
TGTGCCTGGAGTGTATCACCGAACACCGGGGAGCTGTTTTTT
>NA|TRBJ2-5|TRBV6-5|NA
CASSRGTAQETQYF
TGTGCCAGCAGCCGCGGGACAGCCCAAGAGACCCAGTACTTC
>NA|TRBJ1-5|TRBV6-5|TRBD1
CAIGAGGSNQPQHF
TGTGCCATCGGAGCAGGGGGAAGCAATCAGCCCCAGCATTTT
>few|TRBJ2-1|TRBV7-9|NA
CAGLWGPGNEQFF
TGTGCCGGCTTATGGGGGCCGGGCAATGAGCAGTTCTTC
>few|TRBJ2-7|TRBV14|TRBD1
CASSRTGTGSSYEQYF
TGTGCCAGCAGCCGAACCGGGACAGGGAGCTCCTACGAGCAGTACTTC
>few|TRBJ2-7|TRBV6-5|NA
CASSYPGNEQYF
TGTGCCAGCAGTTACCCAGGGAACGAGCAGTACTTC
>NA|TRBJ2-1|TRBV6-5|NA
CASSYTRQEGVGEQFF
TGTGCCAGCAGTTACACCAGACAAGAGGGAGTAGGTGAGCAGTTCTTC
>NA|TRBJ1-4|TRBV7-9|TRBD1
CASSLTGGAYYEKLFF
TGTGCCAGCAGCTTGACAGGGGGCGCGTATTATGAAAAACTGTTTTTT
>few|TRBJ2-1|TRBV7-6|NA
CASSLGWSSYNEQFF
TGTGCCAGCAGCCTAGGGTGGAGCTCCTACAATGAGCAGTTCTTC
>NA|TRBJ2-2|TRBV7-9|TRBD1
CASSVRDSKHTGELFF
TGTGCCAGCAGCGTCCGGGACAGCAAACACACCGGGGAGCTGTTTTTT
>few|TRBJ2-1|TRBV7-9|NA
CASSHGPGAYNEQFF
TGTGCCAGCAGCCACGGACCCGGGGCCTACAATGAGCAGTTCTTC
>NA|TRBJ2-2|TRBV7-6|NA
CASIRAGELFF
TGTGCCAGCATCCGGGCCGGGGAGCTGTTTTTT
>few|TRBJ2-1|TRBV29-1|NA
CSVDRSSSYNEQFF
TGCAGCGTTGACAGGTCGAGCTCCTACAATGAGCAGTTCTTC
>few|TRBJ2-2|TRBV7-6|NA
CASSLVGRLTGELFF
TGTGCCAGCAGCTTAGTAGGGCGGCTCACCGGGGAGCTGTTTTTT
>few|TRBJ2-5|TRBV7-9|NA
CASSPPVTLTQYF
TGTGCCAGCAGTCCCCCGGTGACCTTGACCCAGTACTTC
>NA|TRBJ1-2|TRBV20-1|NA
CSATSTGDYGYTF
TGCAGTGCTACCTCTACAGGAGACTATGGCTACACCTTC
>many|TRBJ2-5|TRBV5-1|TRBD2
CASSWPRNPSGAHQETQYF
TGCGCCAGCAGCTGGCCCCGAAACCCTAGCGGGGCTCACCAAGAGACCCAGTACTTC
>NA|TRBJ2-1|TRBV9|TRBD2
CASSPGTSSSYNEQFF
TGTGCCAGCAGCCCAGGGACTAGCAGCTCCTACAATGAGCAGTTCTTC
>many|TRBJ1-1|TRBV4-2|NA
CASSPMGGGETEAFF
TGTGCCAGCAGCCCTATGGGGGGAGGGGAGACTGAAGCTTTCTTT
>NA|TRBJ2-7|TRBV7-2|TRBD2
CASSPAGGDPYEQYF
TGTGCCAGCAGCCCAGCGGGGGGGGATCCGTACGAGCAGTACTTC
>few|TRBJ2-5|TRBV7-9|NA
CASSLVSVRLYGETQYF
TGTGCCAGCAGCTTAGTAAGCGTCCGATTGTACGGAGAGACCCAGTACTTC
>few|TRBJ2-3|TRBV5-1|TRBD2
CASSARGGLIDTQYF
TGCGCCAGCAGCGCCCGGGGGGGCCTTATAGATACGCAGTATTTT
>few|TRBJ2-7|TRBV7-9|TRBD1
CASSRPGQGHGEQYF
TGTGCCAGCAGCCGCCCGGGACAGGGGCATGGGGAGCAGTACTTC
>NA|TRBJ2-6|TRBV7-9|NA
CASSPPGDFSGANVLTF
TGTGCCAGCAGCCCCCCGGGCGATTTCTCTGGGGCCAACGTCCTGACTTTC
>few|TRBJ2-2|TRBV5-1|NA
CASRAEIGELFF
TGCGCCAGCAGGGCCGAGATCGGGGAGCTGTTTTTT
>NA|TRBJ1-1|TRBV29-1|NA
CSVWGGRSEAFF
TGCAGCGTTTGGGGGGGCCGTTCTGAAGCTTTCTTT
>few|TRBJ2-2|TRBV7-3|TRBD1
CASSNFQGAPTGELFF
TGTGCCAGCAGCAACTTCCAGGGGGCCCCCACCGGGGAGCTGTTTTTT
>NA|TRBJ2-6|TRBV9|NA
CASRDNSGANVLTF
TGTGCCAGCCGCGACAACTCTGGGGCCAACGTCCTGACTTTC
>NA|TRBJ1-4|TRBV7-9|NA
CASSLVGSRTEGEKLFF
TGTGCCAGCAGCTTAGTTGGTTCCCGGACAGAAGGAGAAAAACTGTTTTTT
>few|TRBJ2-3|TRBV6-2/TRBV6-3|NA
CASSYSRISTDTQYF
TGTGCCAGCAGTTACTCCCGCATCAGCACAGATACGCAGTATTTT
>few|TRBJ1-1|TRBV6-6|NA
CASRAGTNTEAFF
TGTGCCAGCAGGGCCGGGACAAACACTGAAGCTTTCTTT
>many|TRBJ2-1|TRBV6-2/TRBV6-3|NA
CASSLTGFYNEQFF
TGTGCCAGCAGTTTAACAGGGTTCTACAATGAGCAGTTCTTC
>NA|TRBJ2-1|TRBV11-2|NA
CASSTTGFEQFF
TGTGCCAGCAGCACCACAGGGTTTGAGCAGTTCTTC
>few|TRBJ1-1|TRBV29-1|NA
CSAQGAGTEAFF
TGCAGCGCCCAGGGTGCAGGCACTGAAGCTTTCTTT
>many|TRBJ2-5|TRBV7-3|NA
CASSLGGTPGSTQYF
TGTGCCAGCAGCTTGGGGGGCACCCCAGGGTCGACCCAGTACTTC
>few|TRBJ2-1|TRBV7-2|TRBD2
CASSVAGGLENEQFF
TGTGCCAGCAGCGTAGCGGGGGGCCTAGAAAATGAGCAGTTCTTC
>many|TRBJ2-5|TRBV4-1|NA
CASSHLVGAQETQYF
TGCGCCAGCAGCCATCTGGTAGGGGCCCAAGAGACCCAGTACTTC
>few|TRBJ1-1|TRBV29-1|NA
CSVEESGFEAFF
TGCAGCGTTGAAGAATCGGGGTTTGAAGCTTTCTTT
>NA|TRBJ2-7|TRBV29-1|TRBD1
CSVGGGMAYEQYF
TGCAGCGTTGGAGGGGGCATGGCCTACGAGCAGTACTTC
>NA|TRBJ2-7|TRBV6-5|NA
CASSYAASYEQYF
TGTGCCAGCAGTTACGCGGCCTCCTACGAGCAGTACTTC
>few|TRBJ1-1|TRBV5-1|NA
CASSLFQGRDTEAFF
TGCGCCAGCAGCTTGTTCCAGGGGAGGGACACTGAAGCTTTCTTT
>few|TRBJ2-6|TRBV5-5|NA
CASSLRPSGSGANVLTF
TGTGCCAGCAGCTTGCGGCCCTCCGGCTCTGGGGCCAACGTCCTGACTTTC
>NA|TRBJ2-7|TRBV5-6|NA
CASSWGGGYYEQYF
TGTGCCAGCAGTTGGGGAGGGGGATACTACGAGCAGTACTTC
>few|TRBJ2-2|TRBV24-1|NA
CATSDWTANTGELFF
TGTGCCACCAGTGATTGGACAGCGAACACCGGGGAGCTGTTTTTT
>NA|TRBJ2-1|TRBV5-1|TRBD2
CASSPGEGLFYNEQFF
TGCGCCAGCAGTCCGGGGGAGGGATTGTTCTACAATGAGCAGTTCTTC
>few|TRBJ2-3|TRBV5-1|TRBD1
CASSLGQGWTDTQYF
TGCGCCAGCAGCTTGGGACAGGGTTGGACAGATACGCAGTATTTT
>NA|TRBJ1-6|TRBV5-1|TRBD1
CASSPGTGPNNSPLHF
TGCGCCAGCAGCCCCGGGACAGGGCCCAATAATTCACCCCTCCACTTT
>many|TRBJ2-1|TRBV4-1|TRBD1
CASSLGQGNGEQFF
TGCGCCAGCAGCCTTGGACAGGGGAACGGGGAGCAGTTCTTC
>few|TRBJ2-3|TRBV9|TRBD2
CASSTGGGSTDTQYF
TGTGCCAGCAGCACGGGGGGAGGGAGCACAGATACGCAGTATTTT
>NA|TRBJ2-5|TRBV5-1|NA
CASSLETGASSGETQYF
TGCGCCAGCAGCTTGGAGACGGGGGCGAGCTCAGGAGAGACCCAGTACTTC